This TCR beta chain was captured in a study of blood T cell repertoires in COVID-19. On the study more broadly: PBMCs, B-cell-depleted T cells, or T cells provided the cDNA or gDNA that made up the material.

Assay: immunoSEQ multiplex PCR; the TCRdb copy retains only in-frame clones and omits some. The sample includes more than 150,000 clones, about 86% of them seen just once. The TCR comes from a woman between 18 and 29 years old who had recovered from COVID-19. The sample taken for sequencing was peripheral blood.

CDR3 DNA sequence: TGTGCCAGCAGCGCCCGGGACAGCTCGAATGAGCAGTTCTTC. Protein sequence: CASSARDSSNEQFF. This sequence joins TRBV11-3 and TRBJ2-1, with 7 bases that match TRBD1. The CDR3 has 14 amino acids. The ends lost 5 bases at V and 7 bases at J; junction bases unmatched: 8. CDR1 and CDR2 from the germline V gene are SGHNT and YENEEA.